Shown below are 16 T cell receptor beta chains from a single sample sequenced in a study of cytotoxic CD8 clonotypes in ibrutinib-treated CLL. The protocol was immunoSEQ multiplex PCR, while the TCRdb copy is restricted to in-frame clones and leaves out a portion. The sample records roughly 330,000 clones, about 64% being singletons. The sample was PBMCs, taken after 36 months of ibrutinib treatment. These receptors originate from a human donor with chronic lymphocytic leukemia.

The J gene is TRBJ2-5, the V gene TRBV2; 11 positions match TRBD1. V gave up 5 bases and J gave up 5 bases; unmatched junction bases: 10. The CDR3 is made up of 16 amino acids. Germline loops: CDR1 SNHLY, CDR2 FYNNEI. Written as DNA, the CDR3 is TGTGCCAGCAGTTTATCCGGACAGGGGGCCAGGGAGACCCAGTACTTC. Its protein product is CASSLSGQGARETQYF.

This clone was seen a handful of times. V gene TRBV7-2 combines with J gene TRBJ2-1; no firm D call. The CDR3 contains 12 residues. Trimming pared 2 bases from V and 9 bases from J, leaving 8 bases between. Germline-derived CDR1 and CDR2 are SGHTA and FQGNSA. The CDR3 bases are TGTGCCAGCAGCTTATCTGGAACTGAGCAGTTCTTC. Its translation: CASSLSGTEQFF.

This clone has only a few counts. The CDR3 DNA reads as TGCGCCAGCAGGAGGGAATATGGGACCTATGGCTACACCTTC. Translating it yields CASRREYGTYGYTF. The chain combines TRBV5-1 with TRBJ1-2, with D possibly being TRBD1 (5 bases). The CDR3 covers 14 residues. Between the trimmed V and J ends, which lost 5 bases and 4 bases, there was a span of 15 bases. Germline V gives CDR1 SGHRS, CDR2 YFSETQ.

The count of this clone is one. The chain has TRBV29-1 and TRBJ2-3, with D maybe TRBD1 (5 bases). The V gene's germline CDR1 is SQVTM and CDR2 ANQGSEA. CDR3 length: 14 residues. Trimming shortened V by 3 bases and J by 7 bases, and 17 bases separated the two germline ends. For the CDR3, the DNA is TGCAGCGTTGATTATACAGGCCCCAGGCATACGCAGTATTTT. Translating it yields CSVDYTGPRHTQYF.

The rearrangement links TRBV2 to TRBJ1-6, with 9 bases aligning to TRBD1. This CDR3 comprises 14 residues. The junction had 11 bases not matched to a gene; V was cut back by 6 bases and J by 14 bases. Germline-derived CDR1 and CDR2 are SNHLY and FYNNEI. The CDR3 spells CASSRDRAGRSLHF. The CDR3 DNA is TGTGCCAGCAGCCGGGACAGGGCCGGGAGGTCCCTCCACTTT. Variable domain in full (rest from reference TRBV2 and TRBJ1-6): EPEVTQTPSHQVTQMGQEVILRCVPISNHLYFYWYRQILGQKVEFLVSFYNNEISEKSEIFDDQFSVERPDGSNFTLKIRSTKLEDSAMYFCASSRDRAGRSLHFGNGTRLTVT.

The chain has TRBV7-2 and TRBJ2-7, with unresolved D. CDR3 length equals 13 residues. The V end was cut by 1 base, the J end by 0 bases, with 4 bases between. Germline CDR1 and CDR2: SGHTA and FQGNSA. The CDR3 protein is CASSLVHSYEQYF. As DNA, the CDR3 is TGTGCCAGCAGCTTAGTCCACTCCTACGAGCAGTACTTC.

The rearrangement uses TRBV10-3 and TRBJ1-2; TRBD1 aligns across 7 bases. Trimming at V came to 0 bases and at J to 4 bases, leaving 8 bases not matched to a gene. Germline V gives CDR1 ENHRY, CDR2 SYGVKD. CDR3 length equals 16 residues. The CDR3 spells CAISESSIWDSYGYTF. The CDR3 DNA sequence: TGTGCCATCAGTGAGTCCTCTATATGGGACAGCTATGGCTACACCTTC.

This chain joins TRBV7-2 and TRBJ1-2; the match to TRBD1 covers 7 bases. The CDR3 is made up of 14 amino acids. V was pared by 6 bases and J by 4 bases, with 8 bases of the junction left unmatched. Looked up from germline, CDR1 is SGHTA and CDR2 is FQGNSA. The CDR3 region has the DNA TGTGCCAGCAGACGACAGGGCGGTCTCTATGGCTACACCTTC. Encoded protein: CASRRQGGLYGYTF.

About this clone: The germline gene is not matched at one end of the junction; a read error may be the cause. This same CDR3 is encoded by further DNA sequences in the sample. The CDR3 sequence: CASSYGGPYEQYF. In DNA form, the CDR3 reads TGTGCTAGCAGTTACGGGGGGCCTTACGAGCAGTACTTC. The chain combines TRBV6-5 with TRBJ2-7; a possible D gene is TRBD2 (7 bases). Germline CDR1 reads MNHEY; CDR2 reads SVGAGI. The CDR3 runs 13 residues.

V usage is TRBV19 and J usage is TRBJ2-1; 7 bases are shared with TRBD2. This CDR3 spans 16 amino acids. Trimming cost V 4 bases and J 0 bases; bases outside gene matches: 6. Germline CDR1 is LNHDA and CDR2 is SQIVND (reference sequence). For the CDR3, the DNA is TGTGCCAGTAGTAGGTGGGGAGGGGACTCCTACAATGAGCAGTTCTTC. This translates into CASSRWGGDSYNEQFF.

This clone has only a few counts. The chain is built from TRBV5-4 and TRBJ2-2; unclear D gene. Germline assignment: CDR1 SGHNT and CDR2 YYREEE (reference sequence). The CDR3 loop spans 12 amino acids. The ends were cut back, 0 bases at V and 6 bases at J, with 3 bases in the middle. CDR3 protein: CASSLAPGELFF. DNA of the CDR3: TGTGCCAGCAGCTTGGCCCCCGGGGAGCTGTTTTTT.

This clone was found once. V and J are TRBV13 and TRBJ2-7, with D perhaps TRBD1 or TRBD2 (5 bases each). CDR3 length equals 12 residues. The germline V gene encodes CDR1 PRHDT and CDR2 FYEKMQ (reference sequence). V lost 5 bases and J lost 4, with 9 bases in between. The CDR3 DNA follows: TGTGCCAGCAGCCTATGGGGGTACGAGCAGTACTTC. This codes for CASSLWGYEQYF.

J is TRBJ2-1 and V is TRBV28; 11 bases are shared with TRBD2. Unmatched junction bases numbered 5, after V lost 2 bases and J lost 2 bases. CDR1 and CDR2 from the germline V gene are MDHEN and SYDVKM. The CDR3 totals 17 residues. The CDR3 DNA sequence: TGTGCCAGCAGTTTACGACTAGCGGGACTACCCTACAATGAGCAGTTCTTC. The encoded protein is CASSLRLAGLPYNEQFF.

J is TRBJ1-6 and V is TRBV9; no clear D. V lost 3 bases to trimming and J lost 7 bases, with 5 bases between them. Germline V CDR1 and CDR2: SGDLS, YYNGEE. This CDR3 spans 12 amino acids. The CDR3 sequence is CASSGRNSPLHF. CDR3 DNA sequence: TGTGCCAGCAGCGGGAGGAATTCACCCCTCCACTTT.

The CDR3 DNA reads TGTGCCAGCAGCTGGACTACAGGGGACTACGAGCAGTACTTC. This gives the protein CASSWTTGDYEQYF. The chain carries TRBV7-8 and TRBJ2-7; D is perhaps TRBD1 (7 bases). V shed 4 bases and J shed 3 bases, with 13 bases lying between them. CDR3 length: 14 amino acids. Germline V gene data show CDR1 as SGHVS and CDR2 as FQNEAQ.

The chain carries TRBV7-8 and TRBJ1-6; no firm D call. This CDR3 is built from 17 residues. The V end lost 5 bases, the J end lost 4 bases, and 18 bases lay between the germline ends. The germline gives CDR1 SGHVS, CDR2 FQNEAQ. The CDR3 DNA reads TGTGCCAGCAGCCCAGGCCTTTCAAGCTATTATAATTCACCCCTCCACTTT. It is translated as CASSPGLSSYYNSPLHF.